Presented here are 17 T cell receptor beta chains from one specimen sequenced in a study of human T cells and chemical hapten exposure. Each CDR3 protein is one row after TCRdb ran MiXCR on the RACE reads. Of 370,000 or so distinct CDR3 sequences in the sample, roughly 4.8% were seen once. Stated time point: patch test 1, 2 weeks after DPC sensitization. The sample's treatment: therapeutic diphenylcyclopropenone sensitization with weekly scalp DPC. This specimen consisted of whole blood, obtained in connection with sensitization to the hapten diphenylcyclopropenone (DPC). These receptors were collected from a woman aged 50 to 60 with alopecia areata. Some clones in this sample may be carry-over from other donors' samples.

The chain is built from TRBV12-3 or TRBV12-4 and TRBJ2-1, with D unresolved. V lost 6 bases and J 9 bases, leaving 18 bases between the germline ends. This CDR3 region has 14 residues. Written as DNA, the CDR3 is TGTGCCAGCAGCCTCCCTGGGCGCTCCGGTGAGCAGTTCTTC. Its protein is CASSLPGRSGEQFF.

J is TRBJ2-7 and V is TRBV6-5, with 8 bases aligning to TRBD1. This CDR3 is 15 amino acids long. Per the germline V gene, CDR1 is MNHEY and CDR2 is SVGAGI. V was pared by 3 bases and J by 4 bases, with 8 bases of the junction left unmatched. Here the CDR3 reads CASSYAGTGEYEQYF. CDR3 DNA sequence: TGTGCCAGCAGTTATGCCGGGACAGGTGAATACGAGCAGTACTTC.

The V and J genes are TRBV11-2 and TRBJ2-1; D is unresolved. The CDR3 runs to 13 residues. V shed 5 bases and J shed 5 bases, with 10 bases lying between them. Germline CDR1 is SGHAT and CDR2 is FQNNGV. CDR3 nucleotide sequence: TGTGCCAGCAGCAGAAAGTTAAACAATGAGCAGTTCTTC. Amino acids: CASSRKLNNEQFF.

This clonotype was seen at least ten times. The rearrangement joins TRBV4-1 to TRBJ2-6; 12 nucleotides match TRBD1. This CDR3 contains 18 residues. J gave up 2 bases and V 5 bases, and 7 bases lay outside the gene matches. Germline V gene lookup returns CDR1 MGHRA and CDR2 YSYEKL. CDR3 sequence: CASSAPGTGGPGANVLTF. The CDR3 nucleotides are TGCGCCAGCAGCGCCCCCGGGACAGGGGGCCCTGGGGCCAACGTCCTGACTTTC.

This clonotype has a count of ten or more. The chain carries TRBV7-2 and TRBJ2-3; D possibly corresponds to TRBD1 (5 bases). Trimming removed 9 bases from V and 4 bases from J, with 14 bases in between. The CDR3 covers 13 residues. Germline-derived CDR1 and CDR2 are SGHTA and FQGNSA. CDR3 protein: CASSLVGPDTQYF. CDR3 DNA: TGTGCCAGTTCTCTCGTGGGGCCAGATACGCAGTATTTT.

Many counts were recorded for this clonotype. This chain links TRBV18 with TRBJ2-3; a possible D gene is TRBD2 (6 bases). Germline V gives CDR1 KGHSH, CDR2 LQKENI. V was cut by 3 bases and J by 2 bases, with 9 bases left in between. CDR3 length: 14 residues. CDR3 bases: TGTGCCAGCTCACCTGCGGGATCCACAGATACGCAGTATTTT. Translation gives CASSPAGSTDTQYF.

This clonotype was counted many times. This sequence joins TRBV30 and TRBJ1-5; 9 nucleotides align to TRBD1. V dropped 3 bases and J dropped 7; count of bases not matched to a gene: 4. Germline-derived CDR1 and CDR2 are GTSNPN and SVGIG (reference sequence). CDR3 length equals 13 residues. DNA of the CDR3: TGTGCCTGGAGGGGACAGGGTATCCAGCCCCAGCATTTT. This sequence encodes CAWRGQGIQPQHF.

This clonotype occurred many times. This chain links TRBV20-1 with TRBJ2-7, with 13 bases that match TRBD2. V shed 5 bases, J shed 2 bases, and the junction held 15 bases outside the gene matches. Germline-derived CDR1 and CDR2 are DFQATT and SNEGSKA (reference sequence). The CDR3 is made up of 18 amino acids. The chain's CDR3 is CSADNPGLAGLVPYEQYF. DNA for the CDR3: TGCAGTGCTGACAATCCGGGACTAGCGGGACTCGTCCCCTACGAGCAGTACTTC.

This clonotype was seen many times. The chain joins TRBV9 to TRBJ1-4; no reliable D call. This CDR3 is 17 amino acids long. V lost 3 bases to trimming and J lost 1 base, with 16 bases between them. CDR1 is SGDLS and CDR2 is YYNGEE in the germline V gene. DNA of the CDR3: TGTGCCAGCAGCGGCAGGCCGTCCGACTTAACTAATGAAAAACTGTTTTTT. Amino acids: CASSGRPSDLTNEKLFF.

The V and J genes are TRBV12-3 or TRBV12-4 and TRBJ2-7; 9 bases line up with TRBD1. The CDR3 contains 15 residues. Germline trimming cut 5 bases from V and 2 bases from J; bases unmatched to any gene: 7. CDR3 DNA: TGTGCCAGCAGTCGGGGAGGGACAGGGACCTACGAGCAGTACTTC. It translates to CASSRGGTGTYEQYF.

At least ten counts were recorded for this clonotype. The chain carries TRBV10-1 and TRBJ2-7; 8 nucleotides match TRBD1. This CDR3 region has 13 residues. The J segment lost 2 bases and the V segment lost 5 bases, leaving 2 bases of the junction unmatched. CDR1 WNHNN and CDR2 SYGVQD come from the germline V gene (reference sequence). CDR3 nucleotide sequence: TGCGCCAGCAGTTCGGACAGGGCCTACGAGCAGTACTTC. It encodes CASSSDRAYEQYF.

This clonotype has a count of ten or more. The chain uses TRBV12-3 or TRBV12-4 and TRBJ2-3; possibly TRBD2 for D (5 bases). The V end lost 1 base, the J end lost 5 bases, and 10 bases lay between the germline ends. This CDR3 comprises 14 residues. The CDR3 bases are TGTGCCAGCAGTTTAGGAGGGTCGAGAGATACGCAGTATTTT. Its translation is CASSLGGSRDTQYF.

This clonotype occurred many times. CDR3 in DNA: TGTGCCAGCAGCCCCGGGACAGGGGCTGGCTACACCTTC. It encodes CASSPGTGAGYTF. The chain couples TRBV7-3 to TRBJ1-2; 10 nucleotides agree with TRBD1. Germline V gene sequence: CDR1 SGHTA, CDR2 FQGTGA. The CDR3 is 13 amino acids. V lost 5 bases and J lost 7; bases outside the gene matches: 4. Full variable domain (rest looked up from reference TRBV7-3 and TRBJ1-2): GAGVSQTPSNKVTEKGKYVELRCDPISGHTALYWYRQSLGQGPEFLIYFQGTGAADDSGLPNDRFFAVRPEGSVSTLKIQRTERGDSAVYLCASSPGTGAGYTFGSGTRLTVV.

This clonotype occurred many times. V usage is TRBV6-5 and J usage is TRBJ2-7; 11 bases line up with TRBD2. The CDR3 runs 16 residues. The germline V gene has CDR1 MNHEY and CDR2 SVGAGI. V lost 1 base to trimming and J lost 3 bases; unmatched junction nucleotides: 5. The CDR3 nucleotides read TGTGCCAGCAGTTACTATTTAGCGGGGGGGCTCTACGAGCAGTACTTC. Amino acid sequence: CASSYYLAGGLYEQYF.

At least ten counts were recorded for this clonotype. CDR3 region: CASSPVSLSSGNTIYF. The CDR3 DNA sequence: TGTGCCAGCTCACCGGTCTCATTGAGCTCTGGAAACACCATATATTTT. The V call is TRBV18, the J call TRBJ1-3; D is ambiguous. Trimming removed 3 bases from V and 0 bases from J, with 12 bases in between. CDR1 is KGHSH and CDR2 is LQKENI in the germline V gene. The CDR3 consists of 16 residues.

This clonotype has a handful of counts. This sequence joins TRBV7-9 and TRBJ1-1; no definite D call. The CDR3 totals 14 residues. CDR1 is SEHNR and CDR2 is FQNEAQ in the germline V gene (reference sequence). The ends were cut back, 1 base at V and 0 bases at J, with 6 bases in the middle. The CDR3 region has the DNA TGTGCCAGCAGCTTAGAGTCTGTGAACACTGAAGCTTTCTTT. Protein: CASSLESVNTEAFF.

This clonotype was detected a few times. The chain combines TRBV9 with TRBJ2-5, with TRBD2 identical over 8 bases. The CDR3 spans 15 residues. Looked up from germline, CDR1 is SGDLS and CDR2 is YYNGEE. Losses at the gene ends were 2 bases for V and 3 bases for J; bases not matched to a gene: 6. The CDR3, as DNA: TGTGCCAGCAGCGTGGCGGGGGGTCTTGAAGAGACCCAGTACTTC. Encoded protein: CASSVAGGLEETQYF. The whole variable domain, remainder taken from reference TRBV9 and TRBJ2-5, is DSGVTQTPKHLITATGQRVTLRCSPRSGDLSVYWYQQSLDQGLQFLIQYYNGEERAKGNILERFSAQQFPDLHSELNLSSLELGDSALYFCASSVAGGLEETQYFGPGTRLLVL.